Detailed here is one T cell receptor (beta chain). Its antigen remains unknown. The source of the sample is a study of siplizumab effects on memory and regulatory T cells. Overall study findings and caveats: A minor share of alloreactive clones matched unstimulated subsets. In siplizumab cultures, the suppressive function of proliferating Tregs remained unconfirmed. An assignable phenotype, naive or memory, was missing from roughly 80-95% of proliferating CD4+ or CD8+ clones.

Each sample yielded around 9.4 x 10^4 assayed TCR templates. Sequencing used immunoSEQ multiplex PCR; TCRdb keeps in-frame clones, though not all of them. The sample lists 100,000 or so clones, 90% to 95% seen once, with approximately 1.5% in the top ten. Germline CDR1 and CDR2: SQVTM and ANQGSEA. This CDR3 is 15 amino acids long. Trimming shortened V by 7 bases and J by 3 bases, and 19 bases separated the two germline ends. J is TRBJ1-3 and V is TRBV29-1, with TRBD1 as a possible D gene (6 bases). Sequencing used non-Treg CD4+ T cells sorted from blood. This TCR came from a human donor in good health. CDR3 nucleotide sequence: TGCAGCGGGGGGGTAACAGGGTCTGGTGGAAACACCATATATTTT. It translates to CSGGVTGSGGNTIYF.